This T cell receptor beta chain stems from a study of CD8 T cells in Susac syndrome. Study at large: The Susac syndrome patients were therapy-naive, on corticosteroids, or on intravenous immunoglobulin alone at blood draw.

RNA amounts of 0.5 to 1 ug underwent reverse transcription with random hexamers. TCRdb re-called the immunoSEQ multiplex PCR reads through MiXCR, storing one row per CDR3 protein. The data show about 100,000 distinct CDR3 sequences, about 95% seen once. The CDR3 contains 15 residues. The V gene lost 3 bases and the J gene lost 6 bases, with 18 bases spanning the gap. Germline values: CDR1 SQVTM, CDR2 ANQGSEA. The gene calls are TRBV29-1 and TRBJ2-1; TRBD2 is a possible D gene (5 bases). The clonotype originates from a human donor with Susac syndrome. Sequencing input: CD8+ T cells from PBMCs. The CDR3 loop reads CSVDGSSWGRNEQFF. In nucleotides, the CDR3 is TGCAGCGTTGATGGGAGCTCGTGGGGTCGCAATGAGCAGTTCTTC.